Below are 28 T cell receptor beta chains sequenced from a single sample in a study of T cell responses to AZD1222 COVID-19 vaccine. TCRdb's copy holds only in-frame clones and misses some; the assay was immunoSEQ multiplex PCR. The table records 100,000 or so clones, around 87% of them present only once. The material was peripheral blood, obtained on day 0 of MenACWY control vaccination. These receptors came from an adult in good health.

CDR3 bases: TGTGCCAGCAGCCTTCGACTAGCGGACACAGATACGCAGTATTTT. Encoded protein: CASSLRLADTDTQYF. The chain recombines TRBV2 with TRBJ2-3; 9 bases agree with TRBD2. The CDR3 covers 15 residues. Germline lookup yields CDR1 SNHLY and CDR2 FYNNEI. Germline trimming cut 6 bases from V and 2 bases from J; bases unmatched to any gene: 6.

The genes are TRBV7-2 and TRBJ2-1; a weak D match, TRBD2 (5 bases). V shed 4 bases and J shed 3 bases, with 10 bases lying between them. There are 14 residues in the CDR3. CDR1 is SGHTA and CDR2 is FQGNSA in the germline V gene. CDR3 coding DNA: TGTGCCAGCAGCTCCCGGACTCTCTACAATGAGCAGTTCTTC. Its translation is CASSSRTLYNEQFF.

The chain joins TRBV5-1 to TRBJ1-5; tentative D call: TRBD1 (5 bases). CDR1 SGHRS and CDR2 YFSETQ come from the germline V gene. V was cut by 0 bases and J by 6 bases, with 13 bases left in between. This CDR3 comprises 15 residues. CDR3 residues: CASSLEGAQGQPQHF. CDR3 DNA sequence: TGCGCCAGCAGCTTGGAAGGGGCGCAGGGTCAGCCCCAGCATTTT. Full variable domain (outside the CDR3, taken from reference TRBV5-1 and TRBJ1-5): KAGVTQTPRYLIKTRGQQVTLSCSPISGHRSVSWYQQTPGQGLQFLFEYFSETQRNKGNFPGRFSGRQFSNSRSEMNVSTLELGDSALYLCASSLEGAQGQPQHFGDGTRLSIL.

This clone was counted a single time. V usage is TRBV20-1 and J usage is TRBJ1-1; no reliable D call. The CDR3 runs 11 residues. V gave up 6 bases and J gave up 8 bases, with 13 bases separating them. From germline, CDR1 is DFQATT and CDR2 SNEGSKA (reference sequence). CDR3 residues: CSAPKVNEAFF. CDR3 bases: TGCAGTGCACCAAAAGTGAACGAAGCTTTCTTT.

The chain couples TRBV6-5 to TRBJ1-1; D is unclear. V was shortened by 7 bases and J by 3 bases, with 6 bases between the two germline ends. Germline V gene lookup returns CDR1 MNHEY and CDR2 SVGAGI. The CDR3 runs 11 residues. DNA for the CDR3: TGTGCCAGCAAGGGTCACACTGAAGCTTTCTTT. Its translation is CASKGHTEAFF.

The genes are TRBV11-2 and TRBJ2-1; D gene ambiguous. V lost 0 bases and J lost 3, with 9 bases in between. Germline assignment: CDR1 SGHAT and CDR2 FQNNGV. The CDR3 loop spans 15 amino acids. The CDR3 spells CASSLEAGDYNEQFF. The DNA for the CDR3 is TGTGCCAGCAGCTTAGAAGCCGGAGACTACAATGAGCAGTTCTTC.

This sequence joins TRBV5-1 and TRBJ2-1; possible D gene TRBD2, 6 bases. Germline CDR1 reads SGHRS; CDR2 reads YFSETQ. V was pared by 3 bases and J by 0 bases, with 10 bases between. The CDR3 covers 15 residues. The CDR3 DNA sequence: TGCGCCAGCAGCTCGACTAGAAGCTCCTACAATGAGCAGTTCTTC. Translation gives CASSSTRSSYNEQFF.

The chain recombines TRBV5-1 with TRBJ2-2; 13 bases map to TRBD2. From germline, CDR1 is SGHRS and CDR2 YFSETQ. The CDR3 runs to 16 residues. Trimming at V came to 4 bases and at J to 6 bases, leaving 6 bases not matched to a gene. The CDR3 protein is CASSPRTSGSSGELFF. The CDR3, as DNA: TGCGCCAGCAGCCCAAGGACTAGCGGGAGCTCCGGGGAGCTGTTTTTT.

The chain recombines TRBV9 with TRBJ1-1; no clear D. The CDR3 runs 14 residues. The V and J ends lost 0 bases and 1 base respectively, with 7 bases between them. Germline V CDR1 and CDR2: SGDLS, YYNGEE. CDR3 sequence (DNA): TGTGCCAGCAGCGTAGAAGGCCGGAACACTGAAGCTTTCTTT. This sequence encodes CASSVEGRNTEAFF.

V usage is TRBV2 and J usage is TRBJ1-4; D possibly corresponds to TRBD1 (6 bases). V was trimmed by 3 bases and J by 5 bases, leaving 13 bases between them. Germline loops: CDR1 SNHLY, CDR2 FYNNEI. The CDR3 runs 15 residues. CDR3 sequence: CASSENRVGNEKLFF. CDR3 coding DNA: TGTGCCAGCAGTGAGAACAGGGTGGGGAATGAAAAACTGTTTTTT.

V and J are TRBV5-8 and TRBJ1-5, with D possibly matching TRBD1 (5 bases). Looked up from germline, CDR1 is SGHTS and CDR2 is YDEGEE. The CDR3 covers 18 residues. The germline V and J ends were trimmed by 4 bases and 2 bases, with 22 bases remaining between them. CDR3 nucleotides: TGTGCCAGCAGCCCCGGGCTAAAAGGGGTTTCGGGCAATCAGCCCCAGCATTTT. It is translated as CASSPGLKGVSGNQPQHF.

The V gene is TRBV5-5, the J gene TRBJ1-2; D gene ambiguous. Germline V gene sequence: CDR1 SGHKS, CDR2 YYEKEE (reference sequence). CDR3 length: 17 amino acids. V was pared by 1 base and J by 0 bases, with 16 bases between. The CDR3 loop is CASSLYGLQGTNYGYTF. The DNA for the CDR3 is TGTGCCAGCAGCTTGTACGGCCTCCAAGGGACTAACTATGGCTACACCTTC.

This clone showed up just a few times. This rearrangement joins TRBV28 to TRBJ1-2; D perhaps matches TRBD1 (5 bases). V lost 3 bases, J lost 7 bases, and 15 bases lay in between. The CDR3 length is 14 residues. Germline values: CDR1 MDHEN, CDR2 SYDVKM. The CDR3 sequence: CASSFSGFRGGYTF. CDR3 DNA: TGTGCCAGCAGTTTTAGTGGTTTTAGGGGTGGCTACACCTTC.

This clone was seen repeatedly, ten times or more. The rearrangement uses TRBV4-2 and TRBJ2-3; D is possibly TRBD1 (6 bases). V lost 1 base and J lost 0, with 8 bases in between. CDR1 is LGHNA, CDR2 YNFKEQ, per germline. The CDR3 consists of 15 residues. CDR3 sequence reads: CASSQGGGSTDTQYF. The CDR3 bases are TGTGCCAGCAGCCAAGGTGGGGGCAGCACAGATACGCAGTATTTT.

This clone has a handful of counts. The V and J genes are TRBV7-9 and TRBJ2-7, with D unclear. This CDR3 contains 12 residues. Germline CDR1 reads SEHNR; CDR2 reads FQNEAQ (reference sequence). V dropped 2 bases and J dropped 2 bases, with 4 bases sitting between them. The CDR3 loop is CASSLLTYEQYF. The CDR3 coding sequence is TGTGCCAGCAGCTTACTAACCTACGAGCAGTACTTC.

This clone appeared once. V usage is TRBV10-3 and J usage is TRBJ2-6; TRBD1 might be the D (5 bases). This CDR3 is built from 17 residues. The V gene's germline CDR1 is ENHRY and CDR2 SYGVKD. V shed 4 bases and J shed 0 bases, with 13 bases lying between them. In DNA, the CDR3 is TGTGCCATCAGTGCCAGCAGGGTCGCCTCTGGGGCCAACGTCCTGACTTTC. This sequence encodes CAISASRVASGANVLTF.

The gene calls are TRBV2 and TRBJ2-6; D is uncertain. CDR1 is SNHLY, CDR2 FYNNEI, per germline. V gave up 6 bases and J gave up 5 bases, with 17 bases separating them. The CDR3 loop spans 16 amino acids. CDR3 sequence reads: CASRAYLDGWANVLTF. CDR3 coding DNA: TGTGCCAGCAGGGCCTATCTGGATGGCTGGGCCAACGTCCTGACTTTC.

The chain recombines TRBV4-3 with TRBJ2-5; tentative D call: TRBD2 (6 bases). The germline V and J ends were trimmed by 1 base and 2 bases, with 14 bases remaining between them. CDR3 length: 16 amino acids. The germline V gene encodes CDR1 LGHNA and CDR2 YSLEER. CDR3 coding DNA: TGCGCCAGCAGCCAAGGTGGGTCCGGACTACAAGAGACCCAGTACTTC. This gives the protein CASSQGGSGLQETQYF.

The chain recombines TRBV5-4 with TRBJ2-3, with D possibly TRBD2 on 6 matching bases. This CDR3 region has 13 residues. Per the germline V gene, CDR1 is SGHNT and CDR2 is YYREEE (reference sequence). The germline V and J ends were trimmed by 2 bases and 3 bases, with 7 bases remaining between them. CDR3 DNA sequence: TGTGCCAGCAGCTTAGGGAGGACAGATACGCAGTATTTT. It specifies CASSLGRTDTQYF.

CDR3 sequence reads: CASSTDRAPYEQYF. Here the CDR3 DNA reads TGTGCCAGCAGTACGGACAGGGCCCCCTACGAGCAGTACTTC. V and J are TRBV6-5 and TRBJ2-7; 8 bases fit TRBD1. V gave up 5 bases and J gave up 2 bases; unmatched junction bases: 5. Germline CDR1 is MNHEY and CDR2 is SVGAGI. The CDR3 runs to 14 residues.

This chain connects TRBV4-1 to TRBJ1-5; possibly TRBD1 for D (5 bases). CDR3 length: 15 amino acids. Between the trimmed V and J ends, which lost 1 base and 4 bases, there was a span of 11 bases. Germline values: CDR1 MGHRA, CDR2 YSYEKL. Here the CDR3 DNA reads TGCGCCAGCAGCCAAGGGATAAGGGGAAATCAGCCCCAGCATTTT. Translating gives CASSQGIRGNQPQHF.

The chain has TRBV29-1 and TRBJ2-1; D may be TRBD2 (5 bases). The V and J ends lost 4 bases and 4 bases respectively, with 20 bases between them. The CDR3 runs 16 residues. Germline CDR1 reads SQVTM; CDR2 reads ANQGSEA. CDR3 sequence (DNA): TGCAGCGTTGGAGCGGCGTCGGGCAGGAGGTACAATGAGCAGTTCTTC. Amino acid sequence: CSVGAASGRRYNEQFF.

V gene TRBV28 combines with J gene TRBJ2-3, with 9 bases that match TRBD2. The CDR3 extends over 14 amino acids. Germline CDR1 and CDR2: MDHEN and SYDVKM. Trimming removed 7 bases from V and 6 bases from J; junction bases left unmatched: 8. CDR3 amino acids: CASMTSGWRDTQYF. The CDR3 DNA reads TGTGCCAGCATGACTAGCGGTTGGAGGGATACGCAGTATTTT.

CDR3 sequence reads: CASSYEGANNSPLHF. The CDR3 DNA is TGTGCCAGCAGTTACGAGGGGGCCAATAATTCACCCCTCCACTTT. The J gene is TRBJ1-6, the V gene TRBV6-5; 7 bases are a match to TRBD1. Germline trimming cut 2 bases from V and 5 bases from J; bases unmatched to any gene: 3. Germline CDR1 is MNHEY and CDR2 is SVGAGI. The CDR3 length is 15 residues.

The rearrangement joins TRBV29-1 to TRBJ2-5; tentative D call: TRBD2 (5 bases). In germline, CDR1 is SQVTM, CDR2 ANQGSEA. Trimming cost V 0 bases and J 5 bases, with 13 bases left between them. The CDR3 loop spans 14 amino acids. CDR3 coding DNA: TGCAGCGTTGAAGAGGACTCCGAGTGGGAGACCCAGTACTTC. It yields the protein CSVEEDSEWETQYF.

The chain employs TRBV10-3 and TRBJ1-4, with 8 nucleotides matching TRBD1. The CDR3 loop spans 13 amino acids. V gave up 11 bases and J gave up 6 bases; unmatched junction bases: 8. CDR1 is ENHRY, CDR2 SYGVKD, per germline. CDR3 loop: CAAAQTGDEKLFF. CDR3 nucleotide sequence: TGTGCCGCGGCCCAGACAGGGGATGAAAAACTGTTTTTT.

The V and J genes are TRBV21-1 and TRBJ2-3; the table assigns TRBD1, which was not confirmed against the DNA. TRBV21-1 is designated a pseudogene. This CDR3 has 16 residues. CDR3 region: CASSKATVRSTDTQYF. The CDR3 DNA reads as TGTGCCAGCAGCAAAGCCACAGTGAGAAGCACAGATACGCAGTATTTT.

This clone has a single count. The chain combines TRBV12-2 with TRBJ1-1; the table's D call, TRBD1, was not checked against the DNA. TRBV12-2 is described as a pseudogene. This CDR3 spans 18 amino acids. The CDR3 nucleotides read TGTGCAAGTCTGGTCGCGGCCGGGCAGGGGGCGAGGAGCACTGAAGCTTTCTTT. It is translated as CASLVAAGQGARSTEAFF.